This TCR beta chain was recorded in a study of blood T cell repertoires in COVID-19. About the study: From T cells, B-cell-depleted T cells, or PBMCs came the material, which was cDNA or gDNA.

The germline V gene has CDR1 WSHSY and CDR2 SAAADI. V gave up 0 bases and J gave up 6 bases; unmatched junction bases: 4. The CDR3 contains 16 residues. Original processing methods: Reference gene primer amplification gave nucleated cell count estimates. Here immunoSEQ multiplex PCR was the method, and the copy in TCRdb shows in-frame clones only, minus some. The V and J calls and clone size are taken from that table; D and trimming were inferred from the DNA. The data contain hundreds of thousands of clones, around 87% of them singletons. The chain joins TRBV10-2 to TRBJ1-4, with 10 positions matching TRBD1. This sequence originates from a human donor in a cohort sampled during active COVID-19. Source material: peripheral blood. Here the CDR3 reads CASSESMGTGDEKLFF. The DNA for the CDR3 is TGCGCCAGCAGTGAGTCGATGGGGACAGGGGATGAAAAACTGTTTTTT.